What follows is one T cell receptor (beta chain) and its context. In its sample, this clonotype was seen many times. What this receptor recognizes is not known. There are no base qualities to consult, and no much larger clone falls within one base. The record originates from a study of regulatory T cells in long-lasting Graves disease (TCRdb year 2021). In the study overall: Persistent Graves' disease meant more than 5 years of antithyroid drug treatment with TSH receptor autoantibodies that stayed positive. Peripheral blood TCR sequencing and RNA sequencing compared persistent Graves' disease patients with newly diagnosed Graves' disease patients. A total of about 35 samples underwent TCR sequencing: about 13 from persistent and approximately 20 from newly diagnosed Graves' disease patients. Antithyroid drugs had been taken for roughly 10 years on average by persistent Graves' disease patients in the clinical cohort. The study was registered as a clinical trial and conducted in China. The investigation overall reported the following: Preferential use of TRBV28, TRBJ1-2 and TRBJ2-5 was observed in persistent disease, whereas TRBV20-1 and TRBJ2-1 were favored in newly diagnosed disease. Because the primary lesion, thyroid tissue, could not be accessed, the study looked at peripheral blood alone. The authors noted that the small sample size was a limitation that may lower accuracy. Compared with newly diagnosed patients, persistent Graves' disease patients had lower TCR Shannon entropy and fewer highly expanded clones, which suggests clonal expansion. Patients with persistent disease shared more public clonotypes (under 3,000) than newly diagnosed patients did (966). Sequencing and analysis were limited to the TCR beta chain.

The sample's time point label is to be understood as: persistent/refractory GD, antithyroid drugs over 5 years with positive TRAb. For both TCR sequencing and RNA sequencing, RNA was extracted from PBMCs in TRIzol. The diagnosis of Graves' disease was made according to American Thyroid Association guidelines. The patients came from an endocrinology department in Xi'an, China. Each patient gave approximately 10 milliliters of peripheral blood, collected in an EDTA anticoagulant tube. Ficoll Paque Plus density gradient separation was used to isolate PBMCs, and no additional T cell sorting was done. RNA quality was checked with an Agilent 2100 Bioanalyzer and agarose gel, and concentration with a NanoDrop 2000. Library generation was performed with multiplex PCR. TCRdb records Illumina HiSeq 4000 as the sequencer. CDR3 regions were amplified by Arm-PCR with iRepertoire HTBI primers to construct TCR beta libraries. Before sequencing, the PCR products went through gel purification. The study's processing was this. Gene usage analysis of CDR3 amino acid clonotypes used the approximately 62 TRBV and 14 TRBJ segments found across samples. COPE and FqMerger were used to merge the filtered high-quality paired reads into contigs. Contigs were aligned with BLAST to IMGT TRBV, TRBD and TRBJ reference genes, and CDR3 was defined per IMGT. Highly expanded clones were defined as clonotypes with a frequency above 0.1%. Repertoire diversity was measured by Shannon entropy, and V-J evenness by the Gini coefficient. Public clonotypes were defined as clonotypes shared by more than one individual. The raw public data were reprocessed by TCRdb itself: fastp quality trimming at Q25, MiXCR clonotype calling, in-frame beta chains only. Here each entry gathers all rows of one CDR3 protein and keeps the most common genes and DNA. These V and J calls are TCRdb output, not the study's own analysis. In all, the sample holds 450,000 or so distinct CDR3 sequences, and around a fifth of those were seen once. Roughly 14% of the sample is held by the ten biggest clonotypes.

The germline V gene provides CDR1 MNHEY and CDR2 SVGAGI. From the cysteine through the phenylalanine, the CDR3 covers 13 amino acids. The only DNA kept is the CDR3, 39 bases in frame from the first base. V has 4 bases trimmed and J has 2 bases trimmed; junction bases matching no gene number 1. The TCR originated in a female donor with Graves disease. The rearrangement combines TRBV6-5 with TRBJ1-2; 7 junctional bases match TRBD1. Sequenced here: peripheral blood mononuclear cells (PBMCs), sampled when the disease was refractory, from a patient treated with antithyroid drugs. In nucleotides, the sequence is TGTGCCAGCAGTTCGACAGGGAACTATGGCTACACCTTC. It specifies CASSSTGNYGYTF.